The 27 T cell receptor beta chains in this list originate from one sample, sequenced in a study of shared clonotypes between healthy human individuals. Method: immunoSEQ multiplex PCR; TCRdb's copy keeps in-frame clones and lacks some. The sample has 1,400,000 or so clones, about 98.5% seen once. Material: naive CD4+ T cells sorted from blood. Subset meaning: CD45RA+ positively selected. These receptors originate from a man between 25 and 39 years old in good health.

This chain links TRBV5-5 with TRBJ2-1; 10 positions match TRBD2. CDR3 length equals 17 residues. The germline V gene has CDR1 SGHKS and CDR2 YYEKEE (reference sequence). V trimming: 3 bases; J trimming: 7 bases; junction bases outside the gene matches: 13. The CDR3 sequence is CASSSGKAGGPLNEQFF. CDR3 coding DNA: TGTGCCAGCAGCTCGGGAAAAGCGGGAGGGCCTTTGAATGAGCAGTTCTTC.

The chain couples TRBV15 to TRBJ1-4; D gene uncertain. This CDR3 has 15 amino acids. Germline V gene data show CDR1 as LNHNV and CDR2 as YYDKDF (reference sequence). The V end lost 1 base, the J end lost 5 bases, and 11 bases lay between the germline ends. The CDR3 DNA follows: TGTGCCACCAGCAGAGTCGGTAGCGTAAATGAAAAACTGTTTTTT. Translation gives CATSRVGSVNEKLFF.

This clone was picked up one time. The CDR3 protein is CASSLWGTPKGELFF. Written as DNA, the CDR3 is TGTGCCAGCAGCTTGTGGGGGACCCCGAAGGGGGAGCTGTTTTTT. The chain couples TRBV5-4 to TRBJ2-2; D could derive from TRBD1 or TRBD2 (5 bases each). Trimming shortened V by 1 base and J by 8 bases, and 15 bases separated the two germline ends. The CDR3 contains 15 residues. Germline V gene sequence: CDR1 SGHNT, CDR2 YYREEE (reference sequence).

This rearrangement joins TRBV6-1 to TRBJ1-5; D is ambiguous. CDR1 and CDR2 (germline): MNHNS, SASEGT. V lost 8 bases, J lost 4 bases, and 9 bases lay in between. The CDR3 is made up of 12 amino acids. CDR3 residues: CASLNLNQPQHF. The CDR3 DNA follows: TGTGCCAGCCTTAATTTAAATCAGCCCCAGCATTTT.

This rearrangement joins TRBV5-1 to TRBJ2-5; TRBD1 matches at 9 bases. The V segment lost 0 bases and the J segment 4 bases; nucleotides outside the gene matches: 7. The CDR3 sequence is 16 residues long. Germline V gene sequence: CDR1 SGHRS, CDR2 YFSETQ. The CDR3: CASSLVLTGGLETQYF. The CDR3, as DNA: TGCGCCAGCAGCTTGGTTCTGACAGGGGGTTTAGAGACCCAGTACTTC.

The chain recombines TRBV7-9 with TRBJ2-3; the D gene is possibly TRBD2 (6 bases). V lost 2 bases and J lost 4, with 10 bases in between. The CDR3 runs 14 residues. In germline, CDR1 is SEHNR, CDR2 FQNEAQ (reference sequence). The CDR3 DNA is TGTGCCAGCAGCTTAATATCGGGGGCAGATACGCAGTATTTT. Translated, it gives CASSLISGADTQYF.

The chain employs TRBV6-1 and TRBJ2-5; TRBD2 is a possible D gene (5 bases). The CDR3 is 15 residues long. Trimming stripped 6 bases from V and 1 base from J, with 15 bases between. Germline V CDR1 and CDR2: MNHNS, SASEGT. CDR3 region: CASSPPWRAQETQYF. The CDR3 DNA reads as TGTGCCAGCAGCCCGCCTTGGCGGGCCCAAGAGACCCAGTACTTC.

This clone was counted a single time. The chain carries TRBV28 and TRBJ2-7; no clear D. Germline V gives CDR1 MDHEN, CDR2 SYDVKM. V lost 7 bases and J lost 1, with 11 bases in between. There are 13 residues in the CDR3. The CDR3 here is CASISGASYEQYF. DNA for the CDR3: TGTGCCAGCATTTCGGGCGCTTCCTACGAGCAGTACTTC.

This chain connects TRBV5-1 to TRBJ1-2, with 12 nucleotides matching TRBD1. The CDR3 is 15 amino acids. The junction had 6 bases not matched to a gene; V was cut back by 4 bases and J by 5 bases. CDR1 and CDR2 from the germline V gene are SGHRS and YFSETQ. CDR3 nucleotides: TGCGCCAGCAGCACGGGGACAGGGGGCGCTTATGGCTACACCTTC. It yields the protein CASSTGTGGAYGYTF.

The chain joins TRBV10-3 to TRBJ2-3; possible D gene TRBD2, 6 bases. The CDR3 runs 15 residues. Germline V gene sequence: CDR1 ENHRY, CDR2 SYGVKD. Trimming left V 3 bases short and J 1 base short, with 11 bases between. This chain's CDR3 is CAISDRGRGTDTQYF. DNA for the CDR3: TGTGCCATCAGTGACCGGGGGAGAGGCACAGATACGCAGTATTTT.

The V call is TRBV5-4, the J call TRBJ2-4; no reliable D call. The CDR3 extends over 15 amino acids. Germline V gene data show CDR1 as SGHNT and CDR2 as YYREEE (reference sequence). V dropped 6 bases and J dropped 0 bases, with 13 bases sitting between them. CDR3 protein: CASTPRPTAKNIQYF. In DNA, the CDR3 is TGTGCCAGCACCCCGCGGCCAACAGCCAAAAACATTCAGTACTTC.

J is TRBJ1-4 and V is TRBV11-2, with TRBD1 matching 7 bases. V lost 5 bases, J lost 8 bases, and 23 bases stayed unmatched. The germline gives CDR1 SGHAT, CDR2 FQNNGV. The length of the CDR3 is 19 residues. The CDR3 coding sequence is TGTGCCAGCAGCCACAGCCCGGACAGGAAGGCACCGGGGCAGGAAAAACTGTTTTTT. It is translated as CASSHSPDRKAPGQEKLFF.

V and J are TRBV5-1 and TRBJ2-1, with 14 bases identical to TRBD2. The CDR3 runs to 14 residues. J gave up 8 bases and V 6 bases, and 4 bases lay outside the gene matches. Germline values: CDR1 SGHRS, CDR2 YFSETQ. This CDR3 reads CASIRLAGGHEQFF. DNA of the CDR3: TGCGCCAGCATTAGACTAGCGGGAGGGCATGAGCAGTTCTTC.

This clone is a singleton in its sample. V usage is TRBV14 and J usage is TRBJ2-1; 8 bases match TRBD2. CDR3 length: 17 amino acids. V was clipped by 4 bases and J by 4 bases; unmatched bases: 12. Germline CDR1 is SGHDN and CDR2 is FVKESK. The DNA of the CDR3 is TGTGCCAGCAGCCGCCGAACTAGCGGTCTTTTATACAATGAGCAGTTCTTC. Translating gives CASSRRTSGLLYNEQFF.

The chain employs TRBV9 and TRBJ1-1; D is unclear. Germline V CDR1 and CDR2: SGDLS, YYNGEE. The CDR3 is 15 residues long. Trimming removed 0 bases from V and 6 bases from J, with 15 bases in between. The CDR3 region is CASSVALGMDSEAFF. The DNA for the CDR3 is TGTGCCAGCAGCGTAGCCCTCGGTATGGACTCTGAAGCTTTCTTT.

This chain joins TRBV6-1 and TRBJ1-1, with a possible D match to TRBD1 (5 bases). V was pared by 8 bases and J by 6 bases, with 10 bases between. The CDR3 is 11 residues long. CDR1 and CDR2 (germline): MNHNS, SASEGT. The CDR3: CASQGFAEAFF. CDR3 bases: TGTGCCAGCCAGGGATTCGCTGAAGCTTTCTTT.

V usage is TRBV2 and J usage is TRBJ2-3, with 7 bases matching TRBD2. The V and J ends lost 3 bases and 2 bases, in that order; junction bases with no gene match: 5. Germline V lookup: CDR1 SNHLY, CDR2 FYNNEI. The CDR3 is made up of 15 amino acids. CDR3 coding DNA: TGTGCCAGCAGTGACCCGGGGAGGGTCACAGATACGCAGTATTTT. Translated, it gives CASSDPGRVTDTQYF.

The chain employs TRBV6-7 and TRBJ2-3, with 7 bases matching TRBD2. TRBV6-7 is an ORF, with its function uncertain. This CDR3 is 14 amino acids long. Unmatched junction bases numbered 3, after V lost 5 bases and J lost 1 base. CDR3 nucleotides: TGTGCCAGCAGTAACCGGGAGGGCACAGATACGCAGTATTTT. As protein: CASSNREGTDTQYF.

J is TRBJ2-7 and V is TRBV28, with D unclear. From germline, CDR1 is MDHEN and CDR2 SYDVKM. The CDR3 sequence is 13 residues long. The germline V and J ends were trimmed by 7 bases and 2 bases, with 12 bases remaining between them. The CDR3 DNA reads as TGTGCCAGCATGGATACGGGTACCTACGAGCAGTACTTC. This encodes CASMDTGTYEQYF. The entire variable domain, with the rest obtained from reference TRBV28 and TRBJ2-7, is as follows: DVKVTQSSRYLVKRTGEKVFLECVQDMDHENMFWYRQDPGLGLRLIYFSYDVKMKEKGDIPEGYSVSREKKERFSLILESASTNQTSMYLCASMDTGTYEQYFGPGTRLTVT.

The rearrangement joins TRBV18 to TRBJ2-7; 8 nucleotides line up with TRBD2. This CDR3 has 15 residues. In germline, CDR1 is KGHSH, CDR2 LQKENI. With 6 bases clipped from V and 0 bases from J, the junction kept 7 bases outside the gene matches. This chain's CDR3 is CASSPPAGDSYEQYF. CDR3 coding DNA: TGTGCCAGCTCCCCGCCAGCGGGGGACTCCTACGAGCAGTACTTC.

The V gene is TRBV7-8, the J gene TRBJ2-5, with 7 bases aligning to TRBD1. This CDR3 contains 17 residues. Trimming took 4 bases from V and 2 from J; bases not matched to a gene: 13. From germline, CDR1 is SGHVS and CDR2 FQNEAQ. The CDR3 here is CASSSSPGQIQQETQYF. CDR3 DNA: TGTGCCAGCAGCTCGTCTCCGGGACAGATCCAACAAGAGACCCAGTACTTC.

The chain joins TRBV5-1 to TRBJ2-1, with 10 positions matching TRBD1. There are 14 residues in the CDR3. Losses at the gene ends were 4 bases for V and 7 bases for J; bases not matched to a gene: 5. The germline CDR1 and CDR2 sequences are SGHRS and YFSETQ. The CDR3 coding sequence is TGCGCCAGCAGCCCGGGACAGGGGACAAATGAGCAGTTCTTC. Encoded protein: CASSPGQGTNEQFF.

This sequence joins TRBV7-2 and TRBJ2-4; 7 bases line up with TRBD2. Germline CDR1 reads SGHTA; CDR2 reads FQGNSA. Losses at the gene ends were 5 bases for V and 1 base for J; bases not matched to a gene: 5. The CDR3 runs 15 residues. Here the CDR3 reads CASSPELAAKNIQYF. CDR3 sequence (DNA): TGTGCCAGCAGCCCGGAACTAGCGGCCAAAAACATTCAGTACTTC.

The rearrangement joins TRBV7-8 to TRBJ2-5, with D hard to call. V was clipped by 1 base and J by 2 bases, with 8 bases between them. The germline CDR1 and CDR2 sequences are SGHVS and FQNEAQ. The CDR3 extends over 14 amino acids. The CDR3 DNA sequence: TGTGCCAGCAGCTTAGTGGGCGTTCAAGAGACCCAGTACTTC. Encoded protein: CASSLVGVQETQYF.

CDR3 sequence (DNA): TGTGCCAGCAGCTCCCCCGGGGCATATACGCAGTATTTT. Translation gives CASSSPGAYTQYF. V gene TRBV13 combines with J gene TRBJ2-3; D tentatively fits TRBD1 or TRBD2 (5 bases each). This CDR3 has 13 residues. From germline, CDR1 is PRHDT and CDR2 FYEKMQ (reference sequence). V was cut by 4 bases and J by 7 bases, with 12 bases left in between.

The chain links TRBV6-5 to TRBJ2-5; 8 bases map to TRBD2. The CDR3 covers 15 residues. Germline trimming cut 7 bases from V and 4 bases from J; bases unmatched to any gene: 11. CDR1 is MNHEY and CDR2 is SVGAGI in the germline V gene. CDR3: CASTRFGGRSETQYF. CDR3 in DNA: TGTGCCAGCACTCGTTTCGGCGGGAGGTCAGAGACCCAGTACTTC.

Turning to this clone: Other DNA sequences from this sample encode an identical CDR3 as well. The V call is TRBV15, the J call TRBJ2-7, with no clear D. Trimming removed 0 bases at V and 4 bases at J, with 7 bases between. Germline V gives CDR1 LNHNV, CDR2 YYDKDF (reference sequence). The length of the CDR3 is 13 residues. The CDR3 loop is CATSRDVGYEQYF. DNA of the CDR3: TGTGCCACCAGCAGAGATGTGGGTTACGAGCAGTACTTC.